This TCR beta chain was recorded in a study of cytomegalovirus exposure and HLA in healthy donors. The CDR3 runs 17 residues. CDR1 and CDR2 (germline): KGHSH, LQKENI. With 6 bases removed from V and 0 bases from J, the gap between germline ends came to 18 bases. Primers included in the PCR were 60 Vbeta and 13 Jbeta primers. Generated by immunoSEQ multiplex PCR, the TCRdb table keeps only in-frame clones and is missing some. The table lists about 150,000 clones. This receptor was taken from a woman aged 50 to 65 in good health and CMV-seronegative. The sequenced sample was PBMCs. The rearrangement uses TRBV18 and TRBJ1-3, with D perhaps TRBD1 (6 bases). CDR3 nucleotides: TGTGCCAGCTCCCGGTCTGGGGACACCCTCTCTGGAAACACCATATATTTT. This encodes CASSRSGDTLSGNTIYF.